The 5 T cell receptor beta chains below all came from one sample that was sequenced in a study of control samples from healthy donors and cancer patients. Assay: immunoSEQ multiplex PCR; the TCRdb copy retains only in-frame clones and omits some. The profile shows 55,000 to 75,000 clones, about 89% of them singletons. The sample consisted of PBMCs. All receptors come from a woman aged 45 to 65 with head and neck cancer.

The rearrangement links TRBV28 to TRBJ1-5; the D is unclear. The CDR3 spans 14 residues. V gave up 3 bases and J gave up 3 bases, with 9 bases separating them. Germline V gives CDR1 MDHEN, CDR2 SYDVKM. The DNA of the CDR3 is TGTGCCAGCAGTTTGGCAGATTTCAATCAGCCCCAGCATTTT. This sequence encodes CASSLADFNQPQHF.

The rearrangement uses TRBV7-2 and TRBJ1-2; the D is unclear. Trimming removed 3 bases at V and 4 bases at J, with 24 bases between. The CDR3 has 18 residues. Looked up from germline, CDR1 is SGHTA and CDR2 is FQGNSA. The chain's CDR3 is CASSFPPFLNSDSYGYTF. CDR3 coding DNA: TGTGCCAGCAGCTTTCCCCCTTTCCTGAACAGTGACTCCTATGGCTACACCTTC. Full variable domain (missing parts from reference TRBV7-2 and TRBJ1-2): GAGVSQSPSNKVTEKGKDVELRCDPISGHTALYWYRQSLGQGLEFLIYFQGNSAPDKSGLPSDRFSAERTGGSVSTLTIQRTQQEDSAVYLCASSFPPFLNSDSYGYTFGSGTRLTVV.

The V gene is TRBV20-1, the J gene TRBJ2-7; D is ambiguous. V lost 3 bases, J lost 2 bases, and 11 bases lay in between. The CDR3 covers 13 residues. Per the germline V gene, CDR1 is DFQATT and CDR2 is SNEGSKA (reference sequence). The chain's CDR3 is CSASSGKTYEQYF. The CDR3 nucleotides are TGCAGTGCTAGTTCTGGCAAAACCTACGAGCAGTACTTC.

The chain uses TRBV30 and TRBJ1-5; the match to TRBD1 covers 7 bases. The CDR3 is made up of 15 amino acids. CDR1 is GTSNPN, CDR2 SVGIG, per germline (reference sequence). J lost 2 bases, V lost 1 base, and 5 bases had no gene match. The CDR3 region is CAWSGGDRGNQPQHF. DNA for the CDR3: TGTGCCTGGAGTGGCGGTGACAGGGGCAATCAGCCCCAGCATTTT.

This chain links TRBV4-2 with TRBJ2-5; D is unresolved. The CDR3 has 15 residues. Germline V lookup: CDR1 LGHNA, CDR2 YNFKEQ. Trimming removed 2 bases from V and 5 bases from J, with 15 bases in between. CDR3 in amino acids: CASSQRVGASETQYF. CDR3 nucleotides: TGTGCCAGCAGCCAAAGGGTTGGCGCTTCGGAGACCCAGTACTTC.